The rows below give T cell receptor beta chains drawn from one sample of a study of T cells after yellow fever vaccination. TCRdb itself ran the 5' RACE reads through MiXCR, one entry per CDR3 protein. The table lists about 370,000 distinct CDR3 sequences, 9.5% to 13% of them singletons. The sequenced sample was PBMCs, obtained on the day of the first yellow fever vaccination. The receptors derive from a man between 18 and 35 years old who received the YFV17D yellow fever vaccine. The CDR3 runs from the conserved cysteine through the conserved F or W. The D gene is left open where the match is weak. Size values are once, few and many counts, or a class for expanded clones, and some rows have none.

TRBV5-1,many,16,NA,TRBJ1-6,TGCGCCAGCAGCTTGACCGTACAGGGATTGAATTCACCCCTCCACTTT,CASSLTVQGLNSPLHF
TRBV19,NA,16,TRBD1,TRBJ2-1,TGTGCCAGTAGTAGGGACAGGGGCCGCTCCTACAATGAGCAGTTCTTC,CASSRDRGRSYNEQFF
TRBV4-2,many,14,NA,TRBJ2-1,TGTGCCAGCAGCCAAGAACTTTCGTACAATGAGCAGTTCTTC,CASSQELSYNEQFF
TRBV28,few,16,NA,TRBJ1-6,TGTGCCAGCAGTTTAGTCGGAAACACGCGGAATTCACCCCTCCACTTT,CASSLVGNTRNSPLHF
TRBV27,few,14,TRBD2,TRBJ2-5,TGTGCCAGCAGCCCGGGGGGGCTCCAGGAGACCCAGTACTTC,CASSPGGLQETQYF
TRBV7-2,few,17,TRBD1,TRBJ2-1,TGTGCCAGCAGCTCAATGACCGGGACAGGGGTGCCCAATGAGCAGTTCTTC,CASSSMTGTGVPNEQFF
TRBV15,NA,15,NA,TRBJ2-5,TGTGCCACCAGCAGAGTCCCGGTGGAACAAGAGACCCAGTACTTC,CATSRVPVEQETQYF
TRBV19,few,15,NA,TRBJ2-1,TGTGCCAGTACCACACCGGGTCTGAGGGACAATGAGCAGTTCTTC,CASTTPGLRDNEQFF
TRBV5-1,NA,14,NA,TRBJ1-4,TGCGCCAGCAGCTTGAGAGGGGCTAGTGAAAAACTGTTTTTT,CASSLRGASEKLFF
TRBV20-1,NA,13,NA,TRBJ1-4,TGCAGTGCTAGATTACAGACCAATGAAAAACTGTTTTTT,CSARLQTNEKLFF
TRBV20-1,few,12,TRBD1,TRBJ1-1,TGCAGTGCTCCGGACAGGGTCACTGAAGCTTTCTTT,CSAPDRVTEAFF
TRBV6-5,few,14,NA,TRBJ1-1,TGTGCCAGCAGTTACAGGGGTTGGAACACTGAAGCTTTCTTT,CASSYRGWNTEAFF
TRBV5-6,NA,14,NA,TRBJ2-4,TGTGCCAGCAGCTTTAGCGGATCCAAAAACATTCAGTACTTC,CASSFSGSKNIQYF
TRBV7-7,few,14,TRBD2,TRBJ2-1,TGTGCCAGCAGTCCCGGACTCCCGGGAGGTGAGCAGTTCTTC,CASSPGLPGGEQFF
TRBV11-1,NA,18,TRBD2,TRBJ2-1,TGTGCCAGCAGCTTCCTAGCGGGGGGTTTGTTAGTGTACAATGAGCAGTTCTTC,CASSFLAGGLLVYNEQFF
TRBV12-3/TRBV12-4,few,13,NA,TRBJ1-5,TGTGCCAGCACCCGGGCCTGGGAGAAGCCCCAGCATTTT,CASTRAWEKPQHF
TRBV20-1,few,16,NA,TRBJ2-2,TGCAGTGCTAGAGATAGGAGGGGGGGTAACACCGGGGAGCTGTTTTTT,CSARDRRGGNTGELFF
TRBV4-2,few,15,TRBD1,TRBJ2-3,TGTGCCAGCAGCCCGGGACAGGGAGGGGCAGATACGCAGTATTTT,CASSPGQGGADTQYF
TRBV9,NA,14,NA,TRBJ1-5,TGTGCCAGCAGCGTAGGCGGGGTCGGTCAGCCCCAGCATTTT,CASSVGGVGQPQHF
TRBV2,many,13,NA,TRBJ1-2,TGTGCCAGCGGATACAGACAGAACTATGGCTACACCTTC,CASGYRQNYGYTF
TRBV5-4,few,13,NA,TRBJ1-1,TGTGCCAGCAGCTTGTTTGACAACACTGAAGCTTTCTTT,CASSLFDNTEAFF
TRBV12-5,few,11,NA,TRBJ2-3,TGTGCTAGTGGTTTGGGACAGGCCCCGTATTTT,CASGLGQAPYF
TRBV5-1,few,18,NA,TRBJ1-5,TGCGCCAGCAGCTACTCGCGTCCCCCAGACCGAGTTAAATGTCCCCAGCATTTT,CASSYSRPPDRVKCPQHF
TRBV5-5,NA,16,NA,TRBJ1-4,TGTGCCAGCAGCTTGGCCGATCCCGGGAATGGGGAAAAACTGTTTTTT,CASSLADPGNGEKLFF
TRBV28,few,15,TRBD1,TRBJ2-5,TGTGCCAGCAGTTTCCCCCCCGACAGGGGACGGACCCAGTACTTC,CASSFPPDRGRTQYF
TRBV5-6,NA,19,TRBD1,TRBJ2-6,TGTGCCAGCAGCTTGGCTCGGGACAGAGTCCTCTCTGGGGCCAACGTCCTGACTTTC,CASSLARDRVLSGANVLTF
TRBV28,NA,14,NA,TRBJ2-5,TGTGCCAGCAGCCCCACATCCCCGGGGGAGACCCAGTACTTC,CASSPTSPGETQYF
TRBV7-2,many,15,NA,TRBJ1-2,TGTGCCAGCAGCTTAGAAACAGGATCCCCCTATGGCTACACCTTC,CASSLETGSPYGYTF
TRBV7-3,few,12,NA,TRBJ1-4,TGTGCCAGCAGCGAACAGGGAGGAAAACTGTTTTTT,CASSEQGGKLFF
TRBV20-1,few,13,NA,TRBJ2-7,TGCAGTGCTCGGGGCAGGACTACCTACGAGCAGTACTTC,CSARGRTTYEQYF
TRBV12-3/TRBV12-4,NA,15,NA,TRBJ2-5,TGTGCCAGCAGTCGTAGCGTGGGTGCCGGGGAGACCCAGTACTTC,CASSRSVGAGETQYF
TRBV28,NA,12,NA,TRBJ1-5,TGTGCCAGCAGTTTAACCAATCAGCCCCAGCATTTT,CASSLTNQPQHF
TRBV5-1,many,12,NA,TRBJ2-4,TGCGCCAGTGGGGGTGACAGAAACATTCAGTACTTC,CASGGDRNIQYF
TRBV5-5,NA,17,TRBD2,TRBJ2-2,TGTGCCAGCAGCCGAGGCCTAGCGGGGGGGCGAACCGGGGAGCTGTTTTTT,CASSRGLAGGRTGELFF
TRBV7-2,few,16,NA,TRBJ2-3,TGTGCCAGCTCCCGGGTGAGGGGGAGTTTGGGAGATACGCAGTATTTT,CASSRVRGSLGDTQYF
TRBV7-9,few,13,NA,TRBJ1-1,TGTGCCAGCAGCTTAGCGGGGGGGGCTGAAGCTTTCTTT,CASSLAGGAEAFF
TRBV28,few,12,NA,TRBJ1-5,TGTGCCAGCAGAAATGGGGTTCAGCCCCAGCATTTT,CASRNGVQPQHF
TRBV12-3/TRBV12-4,many,14,NA,TRBJ1-6,TGTGCCAGCAGTTACGGGGGATATAATTCACCCCTCCACTTT,CASSYGGYNSPLHF